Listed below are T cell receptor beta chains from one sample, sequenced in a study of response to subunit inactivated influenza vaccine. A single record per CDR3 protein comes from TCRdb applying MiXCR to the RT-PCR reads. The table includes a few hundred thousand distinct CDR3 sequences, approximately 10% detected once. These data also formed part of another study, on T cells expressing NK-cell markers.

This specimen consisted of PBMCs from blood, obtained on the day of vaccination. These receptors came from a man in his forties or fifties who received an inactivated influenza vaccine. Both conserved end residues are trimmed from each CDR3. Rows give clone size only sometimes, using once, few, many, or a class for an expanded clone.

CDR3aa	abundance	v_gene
ATSDLPAGDNEQF	NA	TRBV24-1
ASRSRGINEKLF	NA	TRBV28
ASSLGQINSPLH	many	TRBV5-1
SAGPDAGNTIY	few	TRBV20-1
ATGLGSFEQY	few	TRBV7-2
ASSVGPGDYEQY	few	TRBV9
ASSSGLAGALYNEQF	NA	TRBV27
ASSEARTRRFEKLF	NA	TRBV5-1
SARDWTSGNTYNEQF	NA	TRBV20-1
ASSLNPGTGGETF	few	TRBV5-1
ASSGQGPGRGYT	NA	TRBV9
ASTWDRVSYEQY	NA	TRBV7-9
ASSERWKDQPQH	few	TRBV28
ASSQDMSGRYNEQF	once	TRBV4-3
ASSLHGNYEQY	many	TRBV3-1
SADGDRAEETQY	few	TRBV20-1
SVSDRDRAYEQY	few	TRBV29-1
SALEGSIYEQY	NA	TRBV20-1
AIRGRELHEQY	few	TRBV10-3
AWSVRGNSYEQY	few	TRBV30
ASSFSGIGRSSYNEQF	NA	TRBV5-5
ASSRPIRRNTIY	few	TRBV7-9
ASSPYNRGPGELF	few	TRBV12-3/TRBV12-4
ASSQTVQNIQY	NA	TRBV4-1
SVRGRGSETQY	many	TRBV29-1
ASGYPVRGHEFGQY	few	TRBV6-2/TRBV6-3
ASSYSIVPGQAVAYEQY	few	TRBV6-2/TRBV6-3
SAKTGQYNEQF	many	TRBV20-1
ASSLSGGHYEQY	many	TRBV5-1
SVTQGTAKGDIQY	NA	TRBV29-1
ASSTGELF	many	TRBV5-1
SARRGGSGANVLT	few	TRBV20-1
SARVATTTYEQY	few	TRBV20-1
ASSPPGLAGGYNEQF	few	TRBV7-9
ASKGQGATETQY	NA	TRBV12-3/TRBV12-4
ASSWGISNEKLF	few	TRBV7-9
SVELAGGPYNEQF	NA	TRBV29-1
ASSTGWVMGELF	NA	TRBV12-3/TRBV12-4
ASSHAGTLQETQY	NA	TRBV3-1
AISDGTGGNNEQY	few	TRBV10-3
ASSPGQGAENIQY	many	TRBV18